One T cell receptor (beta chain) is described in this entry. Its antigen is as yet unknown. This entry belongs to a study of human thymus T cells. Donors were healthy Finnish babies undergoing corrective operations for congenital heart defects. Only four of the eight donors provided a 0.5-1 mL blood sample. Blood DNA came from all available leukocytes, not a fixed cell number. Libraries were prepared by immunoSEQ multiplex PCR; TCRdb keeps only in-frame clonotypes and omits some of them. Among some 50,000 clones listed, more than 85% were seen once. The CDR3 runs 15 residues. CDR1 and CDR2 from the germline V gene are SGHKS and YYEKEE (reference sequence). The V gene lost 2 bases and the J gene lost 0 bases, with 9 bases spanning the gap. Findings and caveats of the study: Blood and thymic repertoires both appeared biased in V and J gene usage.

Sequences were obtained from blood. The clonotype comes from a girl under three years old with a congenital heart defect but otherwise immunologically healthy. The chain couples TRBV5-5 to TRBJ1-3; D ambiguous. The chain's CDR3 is CASSFEPRSGNTIYF. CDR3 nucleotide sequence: TGTGCCAGCAGCTTCGAACCTCGCTCTGGAAACACCATATATTTT.